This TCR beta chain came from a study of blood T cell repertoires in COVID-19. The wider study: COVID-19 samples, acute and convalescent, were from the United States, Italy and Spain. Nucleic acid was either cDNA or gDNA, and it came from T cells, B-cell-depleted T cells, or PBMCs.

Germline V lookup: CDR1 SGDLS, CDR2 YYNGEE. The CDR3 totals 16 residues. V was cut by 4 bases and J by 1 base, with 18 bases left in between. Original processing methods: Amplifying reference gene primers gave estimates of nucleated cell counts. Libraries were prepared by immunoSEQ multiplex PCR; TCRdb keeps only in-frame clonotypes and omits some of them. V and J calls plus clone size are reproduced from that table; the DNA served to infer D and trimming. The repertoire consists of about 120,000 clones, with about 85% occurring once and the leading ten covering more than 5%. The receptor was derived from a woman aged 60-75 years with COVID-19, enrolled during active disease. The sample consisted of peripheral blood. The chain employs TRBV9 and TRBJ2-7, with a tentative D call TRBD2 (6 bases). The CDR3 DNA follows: TGTGCCAGCAGCCTCCGCGGGGACCGTCAATCCTACGAGCAGTACTTC. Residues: CASSLRGDRQSYEQYF.